The T cell receptor beta chain under discussion was sequenced for a study of T-cell memory formation after mild COVID-19. TCRdb independently ran MiXCR on the 5' RACE reads; one entry per CDR3 protein. The sample holds about 470,000 distinct CDR3 sequences, roughly 18% seen once. Worth noting for this clonotype: The antigen is not known.

V lost 6 bases to trimming and J lost 6 bases, with 18 bases between them. Germline V gives CDR1 MNHEY, CDR2 SVGEGT. The CDR3 loop spans 15 amino acids. Study-level points and caveats: Within pre-infection memory, some responding clones were found, suggesting cross-reactive memory joined.

The rearrangement joins TRBV6-2 or TRBV6-3 to TRBJ1-5; D possibly corresponds to TRBD1 (5 bases). Source material: PBMCs or a T cell subset sorted from them (not recorded which). This TCR derives from an adult woman who had mild COVID-19 (a few samples of this study predate the infection). Cell type and time point are not known. The DNA of the CDR3 is TGTGCCAGCAGCCCACGGTGGGGGGGAAGTCAGCCCCAGCATTTT. Translating gives CASSPRWGGSQPQHF.